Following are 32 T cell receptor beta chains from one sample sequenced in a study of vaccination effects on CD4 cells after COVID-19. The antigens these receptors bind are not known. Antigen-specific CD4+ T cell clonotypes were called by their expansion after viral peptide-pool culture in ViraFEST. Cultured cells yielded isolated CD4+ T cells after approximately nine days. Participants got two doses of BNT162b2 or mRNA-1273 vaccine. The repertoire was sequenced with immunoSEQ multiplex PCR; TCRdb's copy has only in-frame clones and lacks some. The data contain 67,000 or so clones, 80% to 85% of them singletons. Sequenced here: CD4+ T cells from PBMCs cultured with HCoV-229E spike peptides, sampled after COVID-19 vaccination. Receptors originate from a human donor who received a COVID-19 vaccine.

This CDR3 is CASSRDLSEQYV. The CDR3, as DNA: TGTGCCAGCAGTCGCGACTTGAGCGAGCAGTACGTC. The V call is TRBV6-5, the J call TRBJ2-7; D remains unclear. The CDR3 length is 12 residues. Germline V gene data show CDR1 as MNHEY and CDR2 as SVGAGI. Trimming took off 5 bases at V and 6 bases at J, with 11 bases between the two ends.

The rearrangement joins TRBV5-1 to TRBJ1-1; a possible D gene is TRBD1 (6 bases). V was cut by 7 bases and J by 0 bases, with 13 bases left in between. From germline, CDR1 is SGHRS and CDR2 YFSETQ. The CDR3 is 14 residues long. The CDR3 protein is CASYAGQMNTEAFF. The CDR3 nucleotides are TGCGCCAGCTACGCGGGACAAATGAACACTGAAGCTTTCTTT.

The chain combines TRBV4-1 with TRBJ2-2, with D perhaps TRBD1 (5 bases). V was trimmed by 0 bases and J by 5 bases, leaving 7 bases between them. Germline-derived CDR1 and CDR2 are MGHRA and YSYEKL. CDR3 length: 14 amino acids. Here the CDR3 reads CASSQDAGTGELFF. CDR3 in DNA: TGCGCCAGCAGCCAAGATGCAGGGACCGGGGAGCTGTTTTTT.

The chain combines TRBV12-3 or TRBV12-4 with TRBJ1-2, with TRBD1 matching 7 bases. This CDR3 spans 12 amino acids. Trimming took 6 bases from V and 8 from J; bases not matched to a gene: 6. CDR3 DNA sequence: TGTGCCAGCAGGGAGACAGGGTCCGGCTACACCTTC. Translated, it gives CASRETGSGYTF.

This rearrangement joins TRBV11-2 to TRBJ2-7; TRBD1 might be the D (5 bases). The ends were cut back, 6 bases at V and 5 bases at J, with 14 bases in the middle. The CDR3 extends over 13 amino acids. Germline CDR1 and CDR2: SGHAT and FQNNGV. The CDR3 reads CASSAARGHEQYV. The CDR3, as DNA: TGTGCCAGCAGTGCCGCAAGGGGTCACGAGCAGTACGTC.

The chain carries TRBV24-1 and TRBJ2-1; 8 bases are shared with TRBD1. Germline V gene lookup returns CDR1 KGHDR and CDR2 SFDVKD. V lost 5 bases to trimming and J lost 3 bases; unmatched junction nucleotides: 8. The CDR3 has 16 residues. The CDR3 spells CATSARRTGSYNEQFF. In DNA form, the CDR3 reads TGTGCCACCAGTGCCCGAAGGACAGGGAGCTACAATGAGCAGTTCTTC.

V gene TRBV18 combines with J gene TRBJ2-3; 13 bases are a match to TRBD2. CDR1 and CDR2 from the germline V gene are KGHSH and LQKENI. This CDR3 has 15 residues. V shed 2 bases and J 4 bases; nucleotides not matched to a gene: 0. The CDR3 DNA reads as TGTGCCAGCTCACCAACTAGCGGGGGGGCAGATACGCAGTATTTT. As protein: CASSPTSGGADTQYF.

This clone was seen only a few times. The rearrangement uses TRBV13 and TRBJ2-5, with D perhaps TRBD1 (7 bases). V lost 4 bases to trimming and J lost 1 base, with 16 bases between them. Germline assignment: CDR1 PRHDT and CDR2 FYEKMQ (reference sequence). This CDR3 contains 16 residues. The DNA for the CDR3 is TGTGCCAGCAGCTCCGAACAGGGGACTCCCCAAGAGACCCAGTACTTC. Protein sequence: CASSSEQGTPQETQYF.

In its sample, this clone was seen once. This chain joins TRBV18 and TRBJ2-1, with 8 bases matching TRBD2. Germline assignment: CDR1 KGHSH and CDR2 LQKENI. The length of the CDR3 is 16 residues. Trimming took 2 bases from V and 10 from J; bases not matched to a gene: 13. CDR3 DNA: TGTGCCAGCTCACCAATAGCAGCGGGGGCCTTGGGGGAGCAGTTCTTC. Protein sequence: CASSPIAAGALGEQFF.

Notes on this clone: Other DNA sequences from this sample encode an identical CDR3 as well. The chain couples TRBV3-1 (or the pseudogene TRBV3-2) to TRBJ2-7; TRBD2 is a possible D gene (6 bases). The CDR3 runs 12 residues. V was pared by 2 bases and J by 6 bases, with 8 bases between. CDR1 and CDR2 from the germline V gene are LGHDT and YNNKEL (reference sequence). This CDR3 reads CASSQLGGEQYV. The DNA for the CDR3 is TGTGCCAGCAGCCAATTGGGGGGCGAGCAGTACGTC.

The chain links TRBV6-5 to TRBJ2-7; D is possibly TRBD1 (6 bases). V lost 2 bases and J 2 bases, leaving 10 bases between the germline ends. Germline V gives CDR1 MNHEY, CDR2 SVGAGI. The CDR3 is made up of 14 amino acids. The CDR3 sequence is CASSYNGQTYEQYV. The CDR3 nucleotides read TGTGCCAGCAGTTACAACGGACAGACCTACGAGCAGTACGTC.

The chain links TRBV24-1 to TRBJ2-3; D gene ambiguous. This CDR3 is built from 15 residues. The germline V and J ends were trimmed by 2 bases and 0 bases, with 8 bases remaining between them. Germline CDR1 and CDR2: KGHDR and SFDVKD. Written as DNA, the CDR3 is TGTGCCACCAGTGATTCCGAAACTAGCACAGATACGCAGTATTTT. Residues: CATSDSETSTDTQYF.

The CDR3 region has the DNA TGTGCCAGCAGCTTAAGGACGAGCTATACCACAGATACGCAGTATTTT. The encoded protein is CASSLRTSYTTDTQYF. The chain carries TRBV7-3 and TRBJ2-3; D gene ambiguous. This CDR3 spans 16 amino acids. Trimming shortened V by 1 base and J by 2 bases, and 13 bases separated the two germline ends. Germline-derived CDR1 and CDR2 are SGHTA and FQGTGA.

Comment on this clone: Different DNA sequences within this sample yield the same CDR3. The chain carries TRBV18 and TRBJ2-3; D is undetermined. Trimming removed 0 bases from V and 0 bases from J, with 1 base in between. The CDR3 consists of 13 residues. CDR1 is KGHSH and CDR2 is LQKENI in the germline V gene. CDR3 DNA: TGTGCCAGCTCACCACCTAGCACAGATACGCAGTATTTT. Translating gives CASSPPSTDTQYF.

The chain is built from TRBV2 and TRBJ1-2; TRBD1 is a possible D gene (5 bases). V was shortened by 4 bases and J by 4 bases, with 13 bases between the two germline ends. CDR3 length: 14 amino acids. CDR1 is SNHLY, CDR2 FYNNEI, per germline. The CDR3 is CASSGDRGSYGYTF. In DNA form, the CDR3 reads TGTGCCAGCAGTGGTGATCGGGGGAGCTATGGCTACACCTTC.

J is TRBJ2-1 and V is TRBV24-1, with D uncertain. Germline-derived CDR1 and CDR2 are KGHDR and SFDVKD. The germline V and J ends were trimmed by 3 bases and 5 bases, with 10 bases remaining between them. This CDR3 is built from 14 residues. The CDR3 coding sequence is TGTGCCACCAGTGATAAGGCAGCAAACAATGAGCAGTTCTTC. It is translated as CATSDKAANNEQFF.

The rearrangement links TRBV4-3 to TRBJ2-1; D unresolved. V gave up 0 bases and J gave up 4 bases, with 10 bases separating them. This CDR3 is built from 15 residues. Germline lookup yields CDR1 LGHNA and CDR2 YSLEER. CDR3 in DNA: TGCGCCAGCAGCCAAGACTGGGGTCCTTACAATGAGCAGTTCTTC. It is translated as CASSQDWGPYNEQFF.

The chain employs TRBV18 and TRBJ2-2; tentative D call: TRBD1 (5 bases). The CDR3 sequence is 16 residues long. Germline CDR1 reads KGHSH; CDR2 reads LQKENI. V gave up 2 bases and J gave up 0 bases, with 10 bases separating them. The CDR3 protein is CASSPFDSSNTGELFF. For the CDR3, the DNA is TGTGCCAGCTCACCATTCGACAGCTCGAACACCGGGGAGCTGTTTTTT. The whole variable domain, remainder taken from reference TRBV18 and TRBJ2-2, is NAGVMQNPRHLVRRRGQEARLRCSPMKGHSHVYWYRQLPEEGLKFMVYLQKENIIDESGMPKERFSAEFPKEGPSILRIQQVVRGDSAAYFCASSPFDSSNTGELFFGEGSRLTVL.

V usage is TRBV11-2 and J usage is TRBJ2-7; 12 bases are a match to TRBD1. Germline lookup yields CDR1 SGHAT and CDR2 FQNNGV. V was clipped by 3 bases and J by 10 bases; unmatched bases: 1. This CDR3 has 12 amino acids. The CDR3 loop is CASSFGTGGQYV. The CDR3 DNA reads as TGTGCCAGCAGCTTCGGGACAGGGGGCCAGTACGTC.

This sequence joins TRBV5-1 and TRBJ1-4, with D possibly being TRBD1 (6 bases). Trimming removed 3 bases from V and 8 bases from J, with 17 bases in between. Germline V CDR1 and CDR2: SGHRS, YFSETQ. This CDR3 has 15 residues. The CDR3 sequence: CASSSVEGVREKLFF. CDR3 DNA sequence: TGCGCCAGCAGCTCGGTTGAGGGGGTTAGGGAAAAACTGTTTTTT.

CDR3 sequence: CASGRGRDRNTDTQYF. The CDR3 DNA sequence: TGTGCCAGTGGTAGGGGCCGGGACAGAAACACAGATACGCAGTATTTT. The chain is built from TRBV19 and TRBJ2-3; 7 nucleotides agree with TRBD1. The V gene end was trimmed by 8 bases and the J gene end by 2 bases; junction bases not matched to a gene: 13. The CDR3 runs to 16 residues. Germline loops: CDR1 LNHDA, CDR2 SQIVND (reference sequence).

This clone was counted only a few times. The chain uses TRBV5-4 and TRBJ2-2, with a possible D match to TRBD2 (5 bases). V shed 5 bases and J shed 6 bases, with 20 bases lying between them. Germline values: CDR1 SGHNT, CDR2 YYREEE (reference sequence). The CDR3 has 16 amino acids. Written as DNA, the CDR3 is TGTGCCAGCAGGCCTCGGGGTGGCGAGAGCGCCGGGGAGCTGTTTTTT. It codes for CASRPRGGESAGELFF.

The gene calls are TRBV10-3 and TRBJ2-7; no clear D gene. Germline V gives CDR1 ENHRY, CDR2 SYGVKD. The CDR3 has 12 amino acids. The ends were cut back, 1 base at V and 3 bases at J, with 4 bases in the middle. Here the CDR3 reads CAISEYVYEQYV. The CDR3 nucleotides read TGTGCCATCAGTGAGTATGTCTACGAGCAGTACGTC.

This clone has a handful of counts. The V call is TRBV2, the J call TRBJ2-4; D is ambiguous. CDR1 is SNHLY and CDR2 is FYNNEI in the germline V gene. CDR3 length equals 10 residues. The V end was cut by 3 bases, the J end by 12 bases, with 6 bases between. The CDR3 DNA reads TGTGCCAGCAGTGATGTCCGTCAGTACTTC. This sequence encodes CASSDVRQYF.

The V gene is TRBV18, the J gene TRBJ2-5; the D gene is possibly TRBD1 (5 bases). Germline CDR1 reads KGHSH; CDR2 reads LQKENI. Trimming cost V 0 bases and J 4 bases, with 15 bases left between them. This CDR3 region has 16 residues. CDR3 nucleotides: TGTGCCAGCTCACCACCCCGGGCCCCAAGGGGAGAGACCCAGTACTTC. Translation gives CASSPPRAPRGETQYF.

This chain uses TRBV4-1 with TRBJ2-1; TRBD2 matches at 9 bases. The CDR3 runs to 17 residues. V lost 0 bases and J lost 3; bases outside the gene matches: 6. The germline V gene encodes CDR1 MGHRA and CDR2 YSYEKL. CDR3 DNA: TGCGCCAGCAGCCAAGATCTTGAGACTAGCGGCTACAATGAGCAGTTCTTC. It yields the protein CASSQDLETSGYNEQFF.

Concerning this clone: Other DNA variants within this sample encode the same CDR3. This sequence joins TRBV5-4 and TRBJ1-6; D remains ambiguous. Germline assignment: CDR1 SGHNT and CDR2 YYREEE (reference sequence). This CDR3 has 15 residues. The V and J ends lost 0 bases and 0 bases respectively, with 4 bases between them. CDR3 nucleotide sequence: TGTGCCAGCAGCTTGGGCAGCTCCTATAATTCACCCCTCCACTTT. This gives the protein CASSLGSSYNSPLHF.

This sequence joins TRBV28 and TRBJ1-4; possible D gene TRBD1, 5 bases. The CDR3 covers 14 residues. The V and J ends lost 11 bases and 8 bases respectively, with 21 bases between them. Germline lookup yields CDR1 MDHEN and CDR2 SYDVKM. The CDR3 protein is CAGQTGGVNEKLFF. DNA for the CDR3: TGTGCCGGCCAGACTGGGGGGGTTAACGAAAAACTGTTTTTT.

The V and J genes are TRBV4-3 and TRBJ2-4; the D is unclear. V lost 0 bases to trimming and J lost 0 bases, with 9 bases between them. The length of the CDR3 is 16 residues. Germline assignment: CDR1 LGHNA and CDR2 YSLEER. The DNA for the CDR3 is TGCGCCAGCAGCCAAGATATCGCTCTAGCCAAAAACATTCAGTACTTC. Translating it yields CASSQDIALAKNIQYF.

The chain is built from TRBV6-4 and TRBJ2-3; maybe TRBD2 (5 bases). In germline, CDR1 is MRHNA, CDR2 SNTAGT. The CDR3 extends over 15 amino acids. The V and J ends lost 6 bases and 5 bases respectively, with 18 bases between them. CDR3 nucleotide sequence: TGTGCCAGCAGCCCATTTCACAACGGGGTAGATACGCAGTATTTT. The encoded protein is CASSPFHNGVDTQYF.

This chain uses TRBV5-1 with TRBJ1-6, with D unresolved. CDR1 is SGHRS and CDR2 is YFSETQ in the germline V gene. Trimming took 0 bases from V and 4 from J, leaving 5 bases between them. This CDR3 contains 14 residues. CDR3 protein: CASSLAEYNSPLHF. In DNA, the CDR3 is TGCGCCAGCAGCTTGGCTGAGTATAATTCACCCCTCCACTTT.

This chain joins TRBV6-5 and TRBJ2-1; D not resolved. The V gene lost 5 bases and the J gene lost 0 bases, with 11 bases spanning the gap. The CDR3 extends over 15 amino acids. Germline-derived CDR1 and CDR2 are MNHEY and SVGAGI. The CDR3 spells CASSNRLSSYNEQFF. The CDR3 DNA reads TGTGCCAGCAGTAATCGACTGAGCTCCTACAATGAGCAGTTCTTC.